This entry lists 5 T cell receptor beta chains sequenced from one sample in a study of cytomegalovirus exposure and HLA in healthy donors. TCRdb's table, derived via immunoSEQ multiplex PCR, lists solely in-frame clones and lacks some. The table has around 150,000 clones, 85% seen once. Input material: PBMCs. Every receptor here comes from a man between 25 and 39 years old in good health and CMV-seropositive.

This chain uses TRBV5-6 with TRBJ1-2, with unresolved D. The germline gives CDR1 SGHDT, CDR2 YYEEEE. The CDR3 contains 14 residues. Trimming took off 0 bases at V and 4 bases at J, with 10 bases between the two ends. This CDR3 reads CASSLDGFSYGYTF. CDR3 in DNA: TGTGCCAGCAGCTTGGACGGGTTCTCCTATGGCTACACCTTC.

The rearrangement uses TRBV5-5 and TRBJ2-7, with 10 positions matching TRBD1. Germline-derived CDR1 and CDR2 are SGHKS and YYEKEE (reference sequence). The J segment lost 6 bases and the V segment lost 0 bases, leaving 21 bases of the junction unmatched. CDR3 size: 20 residues. DNA for the CDR3: TGTGCCAGCAGCTTGGGGGGACAGGGGTACTTTGAGACACTTTTATTCGAGCAGTACTTC. Its protein product is CASSLGGQGYFETLLFEQYF.

V gene TRBV19 combines with J gene TRBJ1-1; D call uncertain. CDR3 length: 13 residues. V gave up 8 bases and J gave up 1 base, with 11 bases separating them. Germline V CDR1 and CDR2: LNHDA, SQIVND (reference sequence). CDR3 region: CASEPRQNTEAFF. In DNA, the CDR3 is TGTGCCAGTGAGCCCCGCCAGAACACTGAAGCTTTCTTT.

V and J are TRBV7-9 and TRBJ2-2; D remains unclear. Trimming removed 2 bases from V and 4 bases from J, with 8 bases in between. CDR1 is SEHNR and CDR2 is FQNEAQ in the germline V gene (reference sequence). The CDR3 is 14 residues long. The CDR3 sequence is CASSLLVSTGELFF. CDR3 in DNA: TGTGCCAGCAGCTTATTGGTCAGCACCGGGGAGCTGTTTTTT. Supplemented by reference TRBV7-9 and TRBJ2-2, the full variable domain reads DTGVSQNPRHKITKRGQNVTFRCDPISEHNRLYWYRQTLGQGPEFLTYFQNEAQLEKSRLLSDRFSAERPKGSFSTLEIQRTEQGDSAMYLCASSLLVSTGELFFGEGSRLTVL.

The CDR3 loop is CASSAGLFILQETQYF. CDR3 coding DNA: TGTGCCAGCAGCGCGGGACTATTCATCCTCCAAGAGACCCAGTACTTC. This chain connects TRBV9 to TRBJ2-5; 7 positions match TRBD2. CDR3 size: 16 residues. CDR1 and CDR2 from the germline V gene are SGDLS and YYNGEE. V lost 3 bases and J lost 1; bases outside the gene matches: 9.